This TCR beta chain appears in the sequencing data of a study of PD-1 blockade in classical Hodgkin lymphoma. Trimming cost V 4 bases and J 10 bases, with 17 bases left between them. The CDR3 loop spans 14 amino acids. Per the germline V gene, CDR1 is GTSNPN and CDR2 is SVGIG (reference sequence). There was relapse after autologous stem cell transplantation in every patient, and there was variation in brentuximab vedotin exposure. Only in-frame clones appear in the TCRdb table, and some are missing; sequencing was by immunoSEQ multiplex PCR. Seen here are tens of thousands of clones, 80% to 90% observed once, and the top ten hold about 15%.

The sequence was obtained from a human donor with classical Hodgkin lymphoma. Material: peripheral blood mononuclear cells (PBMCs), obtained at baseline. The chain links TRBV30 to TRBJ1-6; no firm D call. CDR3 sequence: CAWTPWGKGSPLHF. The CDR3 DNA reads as TGTGCCTGGACCCCTTGGGGTAAGGGCTCACCCCTCCACTTT.